The subject of this entry is one T cell receptor (beta chain). Study processing details: Amplification of reference gene primers provided the estimated nucleated cell counts. The assay was immunoSEQ multiplex PCR, and TCRdb's table has in-frame clones only and misses some. The V and J calls and the clone size are those of that table, but D and trimming were determined from the DNA. The table shows about 140,000 clones, with about 88% occurring only once. The data stem from a study of blood T cell repertoires in COVID-19. Across the study: Whether acute or convalescent, the COVID-19 samples came from the United States, Italy and Spain. From T cells, B-cell-depleted T cells, or PBMCs came the material, which was cDNA or gDNA.

V lost 4 bases to trimming and J lost 4 bases; unmatched junction nucleotides: 5. CDR3 size: 13 residues. Germline CDR1 SQVTM, CDR2 ANQGSEA. Sequencing was performed on peripheral blood. V usage is TRBV29-1 and J usage is TRBJ2-7; 9 nucleotides match TRBD1. The clonotype was recovered from a man between 45 and 60 years old with active or convalescent COVID-19. The CDR3 DNA is TGCAGCGTTGCTAGGGGACAGGGATACGAGCAGTACTTC. Translating it yields CSVARGQGYEQYF.